The T cell receptor (beta chain) described here comes from a study of technical replicates of blood from a few donors. Clones were sequenced by immunoSEQ multiplex PCR, and TCRdb holds only the in-frame ones, with some missing. The data hold 65,000 to 90,000 clones, with under 99% observed a single time. The CDR3 length is 16 residues. The germline V gene has CDR1 SGHRS and CDR2 YFSETQ. The V end lost 4 bases, the J end lost 2 bases, and 13 bases lay between the germline ends. The chain joins TRBV5-1 to TRBJ2-6; a weak D match, TRBD1 (6 bases). Source material: T cells isolated from PBMCs. The sequence was collected from a human donor in good health. The CDR3 DNA sequence: TGCGCCAGCAGCGCCGACAGGAAAGCTGGGGCCAACGTCCTGACTTTC. Its protein product is CASSADRKAGANVLTF. Full variable domain (remainder filled in from reference TRBV5-1 and TRBJ2-6): KAGVTQTPRYLIKTRGQQVTLSCSPISGHRSVSWYQQTPGQGLQFLFEYFSETQRNKGNFPGRFSGRQFSNSRSEMNVSTLELGDSALYLCASSADRKAGANVLTFGAGSRLTVL.